Shown below are 30 T cell receptor beta chains from a single sample sequenced in a study of blood T cell repertoires in COVID-19. TCRdb's table, derived via immunoSEQ multiplex PCR, lists solely in-frame clones and lacks some. Of approximately 120,000 clones in the sample, around 74% are singletons; the top ten hold around 6.2%. The sequenced material came from peripheral blood. Receptors were obtained from a man older than 75 with COVID-19, enrolled during active disease.

The CDR3 loop reads CASMVRDSEAFF. The DNA for the CDR3 is TGTGCCAGCATGGTCCGGGACAGTGAAGCTTTCTTT. The genes are TRBV28 and TRBJ1-1; 7 positions match TRBD1. This CDR3 contains 12 residues. The germline V gene has CDR1 MDHEN and CDR2 SYDVKM. V shed 7 bases, J shed 7 bases, and the junction held 6 bases outside the gene matches.

The rearrangement uses TRBV19 and TRBJ1-5; the match to TRBD1 covers 8 bases. CDR1 is LNHDA and CDR2 is SQIVND in the germline V gene (reference sequence). CDR3 size: 15 residues. Trimming removed 4 bases from V and 4 bases from J; junction bases left unmatched: 6. CDR3 sequence: CASSTYGQGNQPQHF. The CDR3 DNA sequence: TGTGCCAGTAGTACATACGGACAGGGAAATCAGCCCCAGCATTTT. Filled out from reference TRBV19 and TRBJ1-5, the complete variable domain reads DGGITQSPKYLFRKEGQNVTLSCEQNLNHDAMYWYRQDPGQGLRLIYYSQIVNDFQKGDIAEGYSVSREKKESFPLTVTSAQKNPTAFYLCASSTYGQGNQPQHFGDGTRLSIL.

The J gene is TRBJ1-4, the V gene TRBV15, with 9 positions matching TRBD1. The trim removed 0 bases at V and 8 bases at J, leaving 1 base unmatched. There are 14 residues in the CDR3. Germline V gene lookup returns CDR1 LNHNV and CDR2 YYDKDF (reference sequence). CDR3 bases: TGTGCCACCAGCAGAGAGGGACAGGGCGAAAAACTGTTTTTT. Its translation is CATSREGQGEKLFF.

The V call is TRBV7-8, the J call TRBJ2-1; D perhaps matches TRBD2 (5 bases). CDR1 SGHVS and CDR2 FQNEAQ come from the germline V gene. The CDR3 spans 16 residues. Trimming stripped 4 bases from V and 0 bases from J, with 13 bases between. The CDR3 spells CASSSPRRFSYNEQFF. The CDR3 DNA reads TGTGCCAGCAGCTCTCCTCGGAGGTTCTCCTACAATGAGCAGTTCTTC.

The rearrangement uses TRBV7-8 and TRBJ1-2, with D possibly TRBD1 on 5 matching bases. The CDR3 extends over 14 amino acids. Looked up from germline, CDR1 is SGHVS and CDR2 is FQNEAQ. V dropped 4 bases and J dropped 3 bases, with 12 bases sitting between them. The CDR3 sequence is CASSSTGGDYGYTF. CDR3 DNA: TGTGCCAGCAGCTCCACGGGGGGGGACTATGGCTACACCTTC.

This clone appeared once. V is TRBV6-5 and J is TRBJ2-1, with 16 bases lining up with TRBD2. The CDR3 is made up of 15 amino acids. The ends lost 4 bases at V and 8 bases at J; junction bases unmatched: 2. The germline gives CDR1 MNHEY, CDR2 SVGAGI. CDR3 nucleotides: TGTGCCAGCAGTTCCGGGACTAGCGGGAGGGATGAGCAGTTCTTC. This gives the protein CASSSGTSGRDEQFF.

The chain is built from TRBV2 and TRBJ2-7; 9 bases line up with TRBD1. The CDR3 totals 16 residues. CDR1 is SNHLY, CDR2 FYNNEI, per germline. V trimming: 2 bases; J trimming: 12 bases; junction bases outside the gene matches: 17. DNA of the CDR3: TGTGCCAGCAGTGAAAGGAGGGGGGGACAGGGTGGTAATCGGTACTTC. Protein: CASSERRGGQGGNRYF. Drawing the rest from reference TRBV2 and TRBJ2-7, the complete variable domain is EPEVTQTPSHQVTQMGQEVILRCVPISNHLYFYWYRQILGQKVEFLVSFYNNEISEKSEIFDDQFSVERPDGSNFTLKIRSTKLEDSAMYFCASSERRGGQGGNRYFGPGTRLTVT.

J is TRBJ2-7 and V is TRBV3-1 (or the pseudogene TRBV3-2); TRBD2 might be the D (6 bases). The CDR3 totals 14 residues. Trimming stripped 0 bases from V and 5 bases from J, with 11 bases between. Germline CDR1 LGHDT, CDR2 YNNKEL (reference sequence). The CDR3 loop reads CASSQDTGVDEQYF. The CDR3 DNA reads as TGTGCCAGCAGCCAAGACACGGGAGTGGACGAGCAGTACTTC.

The V call is TRBV5-1, the J call TRBJ1-1, with D unclear. Between the trimmed V and J ends, which lost 8 bases and 3 bases, there was a span of 20 bases. This CDR3 spans 15 amino acids. Germline V gene sequence: CDR1 SGHRS, CDR2 YFSETQ. DNA for the CDR3: TGCGCCAGTTCCGATAGCGGGGTAGGGCACACTGAAGCTTTCTTT. It encodes CASSDSGVGHTEAFF.

The rearrangement joins TRBV30 to TRBJ2-3, with D uncertain. This CDR3 contains 12 residues. In germline, CDR1 is GTSNPN, CDR2 SVGIG (reference sequence). Deletions cut 4 bases from V and 6 bases from J, with 11 bases between. CDR3 region: CAWILESDTQYF. As DNA, the CDR3 is TGTGCCTGGATTCTGGAGTCCGATACGCAGTATTTT.

The rearrangement uses TRBV4-1 and TRBJ1-3, with a possible D match to TRBD1 (6 bases). Germline lookup yields CDR1 MGHRA and CDR2 YSYEKL. The CDR3 is 16 amino acids. Trimming cost V 0 bases and J 0 bases, with 9 bases left between them. The CDR3 here is CASSQDKTGSGNTIYF. In DNA, the CDR3 is TGCGCCAGCAGCCAAGATAAGACAGGCTCTGGAAACACCATATATTTT.

This chain links TRBV27 with TRBJ2-6, with 7 bases fitting TRBD1. From germline, CDR1 is MNHEY and CDR2 SMNVEV (reference sequence). The CDR3 runs to 20 residues. Unmatched junction bases numbered 20, after V lost 5 bases and J lost 4 bases. The CDR3 loop reads CASSTYRARGQGTGANVLTF. The CDR3 DNA reads TGTGCCAGCAGTACTTATAGGGCGAGGGGGCAAGGAACCGGGGCCAACGTCCTGACTTTC.

This chain connects TRBV4-2 to TRBJ2-4; tentative D call: TRBD1 (6 bases). This CDR3 is 13 amino acids long. Germline V CDR1 and CDR2: LGHNA, YNFKEQ. V lost 2 bases, J lost 15 bases, and 17 bases lay in between. CDR3 region: CASSQISDSSAYF. CDR3 bases: TGTGCCAGCAGCCAAATCTCGGACAGCTCCGCGTACTTC.

The rearrangement joins TRBV6-2 or TRBV6-3 to TRBJ1-4, with D maybe TRBD1 (6 bases). V was cut by 5 bases and J by 7 bases, with 23 bases left in between. The germline CDR1 and CDR2 sequences are MNHEY and SVGEGT. The CDR3 loop spans 17 amino acids. DNA of the CDR3: TGTGCCAGCAGTGACGGGCCAGGACAGCCGTCGGGTGAAAAACTGTTTTTT. The encoded protein is CASSDGPGQPSGEKLFF.

The chain carries TRBV29-1 and TRBJ2-3; TRBD1 might be the D (6 bases). In germline, CDR1 is SQVTM, CDR2 ANQGSEA. The CDR3 covers 13 residues. The V end was cut by 3 bases, the J end by 6 bases, with 13 bases between. CDR3 residues: CSVDRGSLDTQYF. CDR3 in DNA: TGCAGCGTTGATAGGGGGAGTTTGGATACGCAGTATTTT.

The rearrangement joins TRBV5-5 to TRBJ2-7; D is possibly TRBD1 (6 bases). This CDR3 is built from 16 residues. V was clipped by 2 bases and J by 3 bases, with 18 bases between them. The V gene's germline CDR1 is SGHKS and CDR2 YYEKEE (reference sequence). Here the CDR3 reads CASSLPQGYMFYEQYF. The CDR3 DNA reads TGTGCCAGCAGCTTACCGCAGGGGTACATGTTCTACGAGCAGTACTTC.

This chain joins TRBV3-1 (or the pseudogene TRBV3-2) and TRBJ2-2; 8 nucleotides agree with TRBD1. The ends lost 4 bases at V and 7 bases at J; junction bases unmatched: 8. Germline V gene data show CDR1 as LGHDT and CDR2 as YNNKEL (reference sequence). The CDR3 sequence is 15 residues long. The CDR3 coding sequence is TGTGCCAGCAGCCGGGACAGGCCAAGGGGCGGGGAGCTGTTTTTT. This encodes CASSRDRPRGGELFF.

V is TRBV28 and J is TRBJ1-1, with a weak D call TRBD1 (6 bases). Germline V lookup: CDR1 MDHEN, CDR2 SYDVKM. The CDR3 covers 15 residues. V lost 6 bases and J 11 bases, leaving 25 bases between the germline ends. CDR3 residues: CASRASGQSPLEAFF. In DNA, the CDR3 is TGTGCCAGCAGGGCTAGCGGACAGTCCCCGCTTGAGGCTTTCTTT.

This chain joins TRBV28 and TRBJ1-2, with D possibly matching TRBD1 (6 bases). V lost 3 bases, J lost 10 bases, and 9 bases lay in between. CDR3 size: 11 residues. Germline V gene lookup returns CDR1 MDHEN and CDR2 SYDVKM. CDR3 amino acids: CASSLDRIYTF. The CDR3 region has the DNA TGTGCCAGCAGTTTGGACAGAATCTACACCTTC.

The genes are TRBV10-2 and TRBJ2-2; 9 nucleotides align to TRBD2. The V and J ends lost 6 bases and 6 bases, in that order; junction bases with no gene match: 5. There are 14 residues in the CDR3. The germline CDR1 and CDR2 sequences are WSHSY and SAAADI. The DNA of the CDR3 is TGCGCCAGCAGGACTAGCGGAGGGGCCGGGGAGCTGTTTTTT. Its translation: CASRTSGGAGELFF.

This clone was observed a single time. The gene calls are TRBV2 and TRBJ1-4, with 10 bases that match TRBD1. Trimming cost V 3 bases and J 5 bases; bases outside gene matches: 3. Germline CDR1 is SNHLY and CDR2 is FYNNEI. The CDR3 contains 15 residues. The CDR3 region has the DNA TGTGCCAGCAGTGAGTGGGGACAGGGGAATGAAAAACTGTTTTTT. This encodes CASSEWGQGNEKLFF.

By sample share, this clone is medium-sized. The chain couples TRBV27 to TRBJ2-7; D is possibly TRBD1 (5 bases). CDR1 is MNHEY, CDR2 SMNVEV, per germline (reference sequence). The CDR3 totals 14 residues. V lost 0 bases to trimming and J lost 5 bases, with 11 bases between them. The CDR3 nucleotides are TGTGCCAGCAGTTTATCATCAGGGTGGGACGAGCAGTACTTC. Protein product: CASSLSSGWDEQYF.

The chain joins TRBV7-2 to TRBJ2-1; the D gene is possibly TRBD2 (7 bases). The CDR3 runs 16 residues. Per germline, CDR1 SGHTA and CDR2 FQGNSA. V gave up 6 bases and J gave up 3 bases, with 18 bases separating them. The CDR3: CASSLTWGGLYNEQFF. CDR3 DNA sequence: TGTGCCAGCAGTTTGACGTGGGGGGGCCTCTACAATGAGCAGTTCTTC.

The chain links TRBV9 to TRBJ2-7; TRBD1 matches 7 bases. The CDR3 spans 17 residues. CDR1 is SGDLS, CDR2 YYNGEE, per germline. V lost 0 bases, J lost 3 bases, and 12 bases stayed unmatched. For the CDR3, the DNA is TGTGCCAGCAGCGTAGGGGCTTACGGACAGGCTCGCTACGAGCAGTACTTC. Translated, it gives CASSVGAYGQARYEQYF. The whole variable domain, remainder taken from reference TRBV9 and TRBJ2-7, is DSGVTQTPKHLITATGQRVTLRCSPRSGDLSVYWYQQSLDQGLQFLIQYYNGEERAKGNILERFSAQQFPDLHSELNLSSLELGDSALYFCASSVGAYGQARYEQYFGPGTRLTVT.

The genes are TRBV28 and TRBJ1-3; TRBD1 aligns across 9 bases. CDR3 length: 17 residues. V lost 8 bases to trimming and J lost 4 bases; unmatched junction nucleotides: 15. CDR1 and CDR2 (germline): MDHEN, SYDVKM. The CDR3 nucleotides read TGTGCCAGCTTAACTCGGGACTCGGACAGGGGAGGAAACACCATATATTTT. It yields the protein CASLTRDSDRGGNTIYF.

This clone was counted between two and nine times. The chain has TRBV2 and TRBJ2-7, with no clear D. CDR3 length: 12 residues. Germline V lookup: CDR1 SNHLY, CDR2 FYNNEI. V shed 1 base and J shed 5 bases, with 6 bases lying between them. CDR3 sequence (DNA): TGTGCCAGCAGTGAAGAGGAGAACGAGCAGTACTTC. Protein: CASSEEENEQYF.

The chain combines TRBV6-2 or TRBV6-3 with TRBJ2-7, with TRBD1 matching 8 bases. The CDR3 consists of 13 residues. Germline loops: CDR1 MNHEY, CDR2 SVGEGT. J lost 4 bases, V lost 4 bases, and 3 bases had no gene match. The DNA for the CDR3 is TGTGCCAGCAGTTGGGACAGGCTGTACGAGCAGTACTTC. Protein: CASSWDRLYEQYF.

The chain links TRBV18 to TRBJ1-2; 10 bases agree with TRBD1. The germline V gene has CDR1 KGHSH and CDR2 LQKENI. The CDR3 sequence is 16 residues long. V was clipped by 7 bases and J by 7 bases; unmatched bases: 15. CDR3 nucleotide sequence: TGTGCCAGCTGTTTGACAGGGGGCGAATCTACTAGTGGCTACACCTTC. Translation gives CASCLTGGESTSGYTF.

J is TRBJ1-5 and V is TRBV4-2; D might be TRBD1 (5 bases). The CDR3 is made up of 16 amino acids. Germline loops: CDR1 LGHNA, CDR2 YNFKEQ. V gave up 6 bases and J gave up 0 bases, with 15 bases separating them. The CDR3 coding sequence is TGTGCCAGCAGACACGGGGGGACGGATAGCAATCAGCCCCAGCATTTT. This translates into CASRHGGTDSNQPQHF.

This clone has more than one count but fewer than ten. The V gene is TRBV18, the J gene TRBJ2-2; D might be TRBD2 (6 bases). V lost 3 bases and J lost 0, with 11 bases in between. This CDR3 spans 16 amino acids. CDR1 and CDR2 from the germline V gene are KGHSH and LQKENI. The CDR3 loop reads CASSPGVAANTGELFF. The CDR3 nucleotides are TGTGCCAGCTCACCCGGAGTAGCGGCGAACACCGGGGAGCTGTTTTTT.